The clone carrying this TCR beta chain appeared once. As yet, its antigen is unknown. This specimen comes from a study of cytomegalovirus exposure and HLA in healthy donors. The study's findings and limits: Altogether, more than 150 TCR beta chains were recorded as cytomegalovirus-associated.

This CDR3 is 14 amino acids long. Germline loops: CDR1 MNHEY, CDR2 SMNVEV (reference sequence). V shed 6 bases, J shed 4 bases, and the junction held 3 bases outside the gene matches. The PCR ran on 60 Vbeta and 13 Jbeta primers. Sequencing was performed with immunoSEQ multiplex PCR; in TCRdb, only in-frame clones are kept and a portion is missing. The sample has 250,000 to 300,000 clones; 85% to 95% are singletons. The chain has TRBV27 and TRBJ1-6; TRBD1 matches 7 bases. Source material: PBMCs. The receptor comes from a girl aged 2-10 years in good health and CMV-seronegative. DNA for the CDR3: TGTGCCAGCAGACCGGGACAGTATAATTCACCCCTCCACTTT. Its protein is CASRPGQYNSPLHF.